These T cell receptor beta chains were read from a single sample in a study of OX40 agonist ivuxolimab in advanced cancers. The protocol was immunoSEQ multiplex PCR, while the TCRdb copy is restricted to in-frame clones and leaves out a portion. In the table there are 20,000 to 30,000 clones, roughly 82% of which are singletons. The sequencing here drew on CD4+ or CD8+ T cells sorted from blood, taken in a trial of the OX40 agonist ivuxolimab. These receptors originate from an adult with an advanced solid tumor such as melanoma, head and neck, liver or kidney cancer. Both conserved end residues are trimmed from each CDR3. The D gene is left open where the match is weak.

v_call: TRBV19; j_call: TRBJ2-7; d_call: .; cdr3_aa: ASSMLALSSYEQY
v_call: TRBV4-2; j_call: TRBJ2-3; d_call: TRBD2; cdr3_aa: ASSQGPGLAGGRGDTQY
v_call: TRBV4-1; j_call: TRBJ2-2; d_call: .; cdr3_aa: ASSQGVAGELF
v_call: TRBV7-2; j_call: TRBJ1-2; d_call: .; cdr3_aa: ASSLTPGRYGYT
v_call: TRBV9; j_call: TRBJ2-7; d_call: .; cdr3_aa: ASSVGGHEQY
v_call: TRBV7-9; j_call: TRBJ1-2; d_call: .; cdr3_aa: ASRPLRDTGGYT
v_call: TRBV5-4; j_call: TRBJ2-7; d_call: .; cdr3_aa: ASRRTEFSSYEQY
v_call: TRBV5-6; j_call: TRBJ1-6; d_call: TRBD1; cdr3_aa: ASTKNTGTGAYYNSPLH
v_call: TRBV6-1; j_call: TRBJ1-6; d_call: .; cdr3_aa: ASSPSLNSPLH
v_call: TRBV2; j_call: TRBJ2-6; d_call: .; cdr3_aa: ASSEASGGSRSGANVLT
v_call: TRBV9; j_call: TRBJ2-5; d_call: TRBD2; cdr3_aa: ASSVDGGGHQETQY
v_call: TRBV4-3; j_call: TRBJ1-4; d_call: .; cdr3_aa: ASSQDGTNEKLF